Listed below are T cell receptor beta chains from one sample, sequenced in a study of Ad26.COV2.S vaccination and SARS-CoV-2 variants. The protocol was immunoSEQ multiplex PCR, while the TCRdb copy is restricted to in-frame clones and leaves out a portion. There are 380,000 or so clones in the sample; 75% to 90% occur only once, and about 10% lies in the top ten. The source material was peripheral blood, sampled in a trial of Ad26.COV2.S vaccine versus placebo. The receptors come from a person between 18 and 65 years old who received the Ad26.COV2.S COVID-19 vaccine or a placebo. The CDR3 runs from the conserved cysteine through the conserved F or W. A D gene is named only where the DNA matches it firmly. The size entry is marked missing in some rows and otherwise reads once, few, many or a size class.

>TRBV11-3|TRBD2|TRBJ2-7|once
TGTGCCAGCAGCTTAGCAGCGGGACCTCCCTACGAGCAGTACTTC
CASSLAAGPPYEQYF
>TRBV9|.|TRBJ2-3|.
TGTGCCAGCAGCGCGGCGTCCAGATCAGATACGCAGTATTTT
CASSAASRSDTQYF
>TRBV6-2/TRBV6-3|TRBD1|TRBJ2-7|.
TGTGCCAGCAGTTCCAGAAAGGGGGCCGAGCAGTACTTC
CASSSRKGAEQYF
>TRBV18|.|TRBJ2-2|.
TGTGCCAGCTCACCACCGACGGCCACCGGGGAGCTGTTTTTT
CASSPPTATGELFF
>TRBV5-1|.|TRBJ1-2|.
TGCGCCAGCAGACAGACTACTAACTATGGCTACACCTTC
CASRQTTNYGYTF
>TRBV7-9|TRBD1|TRBJ1-1|.
TGTGCCAGCAGCTCCCAGACAGGGGGGGACACTGAAGCTTTCTTT
CASSSQTGGDTEAFF
>TRBV2|TRBD2|TRBJ2-1|.
TGTGCCAGCAGCCAACCGGGACTAGCGACCGCCAATGAGCAGTTCTTC
CASSQPGLATANEQFF
>TRBV20-1|.|TRBJ1-2|.
TGCAGTGCTAGTACGGGTTCACCCCTCATGGGTGGCTACACCTTC
CSASTGSPLMGGYTF
>TRBV12-3/TRBV12-4|.|TRBJ1-1|once
TGTGCCAGCAGTTTCTGGGGGGGCACTGAAGCTTTCTTT
CASSFWGGTEAFF
>TRBV15|TRBD1|TRBJ1-4|once
TGTGCCACCAGCTTCTCCCAGGGGGCCAGCGAAAAACTGTTTTTT
CATSFSQGASEKLFF
>TRBV5-1|.|TRBJ2-7|few
TGCGCCAGCAGCTTAGTGGGCTGGGAAAACGAGCAGTACTTC
CASSLVGWENEQYF
>TRBV7-2|TRBD2|TRBJ2-1|.
TGTGCCAGCAGCTTAGTGGCTAGCGGGAGGGCCGGCGTGAGCAATGAGCAGTTCTTC
CASSLVASGRAGVSNEQFF
>TRBV7-2|.|TRBJ2-7|.
TGTGCCAGCAGCTTAGGAGGAACCTTACAGGGATCCGAGCAGTACTTC
CASSLGGTLQGSEQYF
>TRBV7-2|.|TRBJ1-3|.
TGTGCCAGCAGCCCTTATACTCCGGGGGCGGGAAACACCATATATTTT
CASSPYTPGAGNTIYF
>TRBV6-5|.|TRBJ2-3|.
TGTGCCAGCAGTTCCCCAGGGGGGGCAGATACGCAGTATTTT
CASSSPGGADTQYF
>TRBV6-5|TRBD1|TRBJ1-5|.
TGTGCCAGCAGCAGACAGGGGGATCAGCCCCAGCATTTT
CASSRQGDQPQHF
>TRBV7-8|.|TRBJ1-6|few
TGTGCCAGCAGCCGAGGCCGGGACCGAAACTATAATTCACCCCTCCACTTT
CASSRGRDRNYNSPLHF
>TRBV4-1|.|TRBJ2-3|.
TGCGCCAGCAGCCAAAGGGTAGCAGGGAAAGATACGCAGTATTTT
CASSQRVAGKDTQYF
>TRBV7-2|.|TRBJ1-1|.
TGTGCCAGCAGCCTTCCCGGGAAGGGTGAAGCTTTCTTT
CASSLPGKGEAFF
>TRBV7-9|.|TRBJ2-1|.
TGTGCCAGCAGCTCCGGTATGTGGCACAATGAGCAGTTCTTC
CASSSGMWHNEQFF
>TRBV10-1|TRBD2|TRBJ2-1|.
TGCGCCATCACACCCGCGCGGGAGGTGGACAATGAGCAGTTCTTC
CAITPAREVDNEQFF
>TRBV4-2|.|TRBJ1-4|once
TGTGCCAGCAGCCCCTCAGGGGAAAAACTGTTTTTT
CASSPSGEKLFF
>TRBV5-6|.|TRBJ2-1|.
TGTGCCAGCAGCTTGGTTGCGGCCTTATACAATGAGCAGTTCTTC
CASSLVAALYNEQFF
>TRBV5-1|TRBD2|TRBJ2-7|.
TGCGCCAGCAGCTTGGGACTAGCGGTTCGGTCCTACGAGCAGTACTTC
CASSLGLAVRSYEQYF
>TRBV12-5|.|TRBJ1-5|.
TGTGCTAGTGACAAATCCACAGGGAAGAACTGGAATCAGCCCCAGCATTTT
CASDKSTGKNWNQPQHF
>TRBV7-9|TRBD2|TRBJ2-1|.
TGTGCCAGCAGCTTAACTAGCGGATACTACAATGAGCAGTTCTTC
CASSLTSGYYNEQFF
>TRBV28|TRBD1|TRBJ1-6|.
TGTGCCAGCAGTCCATTGGGACAGCCTAGCAATTCACCCCTCCACTTT
CASSPLGQPSNSPLHF
>TRBV4-2|.|TRBJ2-5|.
TGTGCCAGCAGCCAAGAAACGGTAACCCAGTACTTC
CASSQETVTQYF
>TRBV7-8|.|TRBJ2-7|.
TGTGCCAGCAGCGGTAGTACGGGCAGTCTGTACGAGCAGTACTTC
CASSGSTGSLYEQYF
>TRBV5-3|.|TRBJ2-3|once
TGTGCCAGAAGCTTGACAGGGCCAAGGATCACAGATACGCAGTATTTT
CARSLTGPRITDTQYF
>TRBV27|.|TRBJ1-5|.
TGTGCCAGCAGTTTATCTGGTGGGGAACGCAATCAGCCCCAGCATTTT
CASSLSGGERNQPQHF
>TRBV27|.|TRBJ2-7|.
TGTGCCAGCAGTCCGATAGGCTACGAGCAGTACTTC
CASSPIGYEQYF
>TRBV6-5|TRBD2|TRBJ2-5|.
TGTGCCAGCAGTTCTAGCGGGGGGGCCTTTGAGACCCAGTACTTC
CASSSSGGAFETQYF
>TRBV2|TRBD1|TRBJ1-1|once
TGTGCCAGCAGTGGTGGACAGGGACACACTGAAGCTTTCTTT
CASSGGQGHTEAFF
>TRBV12-3/TRBV12-4|.|TRBJ2-7|.
TGTGCCAGCAGTGGGGGACGGTCCTACGAGCAGTACTTC
CASSGGRSYEQYF
>TRBV5-1|TRBD2|TRBJ2-7|.
TGCGCCAGCAGCGATGGGACTAGCGGGGGGACTTCCTACTTC
CASSDGTSGGTSYF
>TRBV30|.|TRBJ2-1|.
TGTGCCTGGTTGACCGCGAACAATGAGCAGTTCTTC
CAWLTANNEQFF
>TRBV19|.|TRBJ1-4|.
TGTGCCAGTACCCCCGCGGGGGGCCTGAGAGAAAAACTGTTTTTT
CASTPAGGLREKLFF
>TRBV12-3/TRBV12-4|.|TRBJ1-3|.
TGTGCCAGCAGTTCGACCCGAAACACCATATATTTT
CASSSTRNTIYF
>TRBV18|TRBD1|TRBJ2-2|.
TGTGCCAGCTCACCGACAGGGGGCGCCTTCGGGGAGCTGTTTTTT
CASSPTGGAFGELFF
>TRBV27|.|TRBJ2-7|.
TGTGCCAGCAGTCCCGACCGCCTACCCACCTACGAGCAGTACTTC
CASSPDRLPTYEQYF
>TRBV6-4|.|TRBJ1-5|.
TGTGCCAGCATTTGTCAGGGACCCCGCCGGCCCCAGCATTTT
CASICQGPRRPQHF
>TRBV13|TRBD1|TRBJ2-5|.
TGTGCCAGCAGCTTAGGGCCCGGGACAGCACAAGAGACCCAGTACTTC
CASSLGPGTAQETQYF
>TRBV5-1|.|TRBJ2-7|once
TGCGCCAGCAGCTTGGAGGTGACCTACGAGCAGTACTTC
CASSLEVTYEQYF
>TRBV7-2|TRBD2|TRBJ2-1|.
TGTGCCAGCAGGTCTACTTCCGGGACTAGAATCCATGAGCAGTTCTTC
CASRSTSGTRIHEQFF
>TRBV12-5|.|TRBJ2-1|few
TGTGCTAGTGGGATTGGGGAGGTTGAGCAGTTCTTC
CASGIGEVEQFF